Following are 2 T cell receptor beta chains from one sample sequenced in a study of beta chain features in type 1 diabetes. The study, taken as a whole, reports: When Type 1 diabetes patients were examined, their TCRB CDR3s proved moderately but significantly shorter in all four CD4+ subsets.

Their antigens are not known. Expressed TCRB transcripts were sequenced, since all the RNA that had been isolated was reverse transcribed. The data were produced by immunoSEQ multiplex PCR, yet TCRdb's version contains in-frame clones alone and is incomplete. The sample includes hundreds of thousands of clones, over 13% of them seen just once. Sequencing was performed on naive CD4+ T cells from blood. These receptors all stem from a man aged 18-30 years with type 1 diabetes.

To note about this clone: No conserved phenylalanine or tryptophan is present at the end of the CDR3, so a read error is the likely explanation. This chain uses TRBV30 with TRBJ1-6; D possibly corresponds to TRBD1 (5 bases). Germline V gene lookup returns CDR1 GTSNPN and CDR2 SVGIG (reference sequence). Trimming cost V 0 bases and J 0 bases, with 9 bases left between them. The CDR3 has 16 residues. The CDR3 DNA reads TGTGCCTGGAGTGTCAGGGATAGCTCCTATAATTCACCCCTCCACCTT. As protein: CAWSVRDSSYNSPLHL.

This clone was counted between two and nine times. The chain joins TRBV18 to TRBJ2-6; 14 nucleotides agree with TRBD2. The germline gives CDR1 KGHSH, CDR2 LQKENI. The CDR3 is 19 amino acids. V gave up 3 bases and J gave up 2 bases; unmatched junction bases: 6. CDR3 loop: CASSPRPGLAGAGANVLTF. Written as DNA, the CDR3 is TGTGCCAGCTCACCTCGTCCGGGACTAGCGGGAGCTGGGGCCAACGTCCTGACTTTC.